This T cell receptor beta chain was recovered during a study of OX40 agonist ivuxolimab in advanced cancers. Whole-study context: It was ivuxolimab, an agonistic anti-OX40 (CD134) antibody, that patients were treated with. The dose-escalation group included hepatocellular carcinoma, melanoma, renal cell carcinoma and head and neck cancer.

V gave up 0 bases and J gave up 4 bases, with 6 bases separating them. CDR1 and CDR2 (germline): SEHNR, FQNEAQ (reference sequence). The CDR3 runs 13 residues. TCRdb keeps only in-frame clones here, not all; method: immunoSEQ multiplex PCR. The sample lists about 83,000 clones, over 80% seen once, with around 0.44% in the top ten. This chain joins TRBV7-9 and TRBJ1-2; D call uncertain. The specimen comprised CD4+ or CD8+ T cells sorted from blood, sampled in a trial of the OX40 agonist ivuxolimab. This receptor was obtained from an adult with an advanced solid tumor such as melanoma, head and neck, liver or kidney cancer. CDR3 coding DNA: TGTGCCAGCAGCTTAGCGCGCAGCTATGGCTACACCTTC. This encodes CASSLARSYGYTF.